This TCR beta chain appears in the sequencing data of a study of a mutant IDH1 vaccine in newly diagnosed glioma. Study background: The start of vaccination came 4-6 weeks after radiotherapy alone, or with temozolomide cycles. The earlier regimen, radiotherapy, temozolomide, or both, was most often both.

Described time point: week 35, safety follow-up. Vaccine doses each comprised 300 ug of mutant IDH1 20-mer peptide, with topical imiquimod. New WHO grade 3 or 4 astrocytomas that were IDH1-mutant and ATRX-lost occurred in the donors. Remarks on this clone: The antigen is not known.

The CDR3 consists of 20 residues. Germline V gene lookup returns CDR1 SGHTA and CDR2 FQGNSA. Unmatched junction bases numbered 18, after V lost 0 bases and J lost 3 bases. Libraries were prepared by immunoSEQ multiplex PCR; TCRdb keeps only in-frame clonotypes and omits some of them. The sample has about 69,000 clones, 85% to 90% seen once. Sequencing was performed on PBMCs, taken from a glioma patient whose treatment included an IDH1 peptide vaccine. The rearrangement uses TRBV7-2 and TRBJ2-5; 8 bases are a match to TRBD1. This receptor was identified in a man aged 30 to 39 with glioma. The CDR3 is CASSLATFYYHRGSKETQYF. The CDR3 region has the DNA TGTGCCAGCAGCTTAGCCACTTTCTATTACCACAGGGGGAGTAAAGAGACCCAGTACTTC.